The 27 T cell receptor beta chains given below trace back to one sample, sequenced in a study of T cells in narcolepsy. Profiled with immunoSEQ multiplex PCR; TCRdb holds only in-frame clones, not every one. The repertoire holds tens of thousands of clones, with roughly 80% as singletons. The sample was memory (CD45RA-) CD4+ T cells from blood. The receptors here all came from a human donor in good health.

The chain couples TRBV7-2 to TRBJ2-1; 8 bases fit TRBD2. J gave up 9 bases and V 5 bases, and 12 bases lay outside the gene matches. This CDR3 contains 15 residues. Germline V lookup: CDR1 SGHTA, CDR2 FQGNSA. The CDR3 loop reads CASSHAISGVSEQFF. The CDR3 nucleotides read TGTGCCAGCAGCCACGCGATTAGCGGGGTCAGTGAGCAGTTCTTC.

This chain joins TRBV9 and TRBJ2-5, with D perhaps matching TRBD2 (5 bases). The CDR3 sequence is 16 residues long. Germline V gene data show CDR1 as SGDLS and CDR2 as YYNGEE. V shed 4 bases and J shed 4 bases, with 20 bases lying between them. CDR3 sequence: CASSPLAGEIRETQYF. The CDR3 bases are TGTGCCAGCAGCCCTCTTGCCGGGGAGATTCGAGAGACCCAGTACTTC.

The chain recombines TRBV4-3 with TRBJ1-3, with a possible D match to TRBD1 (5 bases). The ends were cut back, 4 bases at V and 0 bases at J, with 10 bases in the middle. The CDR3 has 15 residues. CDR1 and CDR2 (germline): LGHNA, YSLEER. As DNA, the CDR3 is TGCGCCAGCAGCCTCGGGACGGTCTCTGGAAACACCATATATTTT. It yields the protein CASSLGTVSGNTIYF.

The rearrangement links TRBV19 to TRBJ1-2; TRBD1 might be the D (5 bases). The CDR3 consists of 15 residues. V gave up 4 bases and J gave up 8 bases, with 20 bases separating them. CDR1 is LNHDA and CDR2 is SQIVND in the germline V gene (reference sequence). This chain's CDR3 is CASSTPRTTKSGYTF. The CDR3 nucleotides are TGTGCCAGTAGTACCCCACGGACAACCAAGAGCGGCTACACCTTC. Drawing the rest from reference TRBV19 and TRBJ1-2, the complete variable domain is DGGITQSPKYLFRKEGQNVTLSCEQNLNHDAMYWYRQDPGQGLRLIYYSQIVNDFQKGDIAEGYSVSREKKESFPLTVTSAQKNPTAFYLCASSTPRTTKSGYTFGSGTRLTVV.

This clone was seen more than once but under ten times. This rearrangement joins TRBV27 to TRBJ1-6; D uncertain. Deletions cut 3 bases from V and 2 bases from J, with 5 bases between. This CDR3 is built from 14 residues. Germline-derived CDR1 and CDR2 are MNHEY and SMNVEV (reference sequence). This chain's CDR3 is CASSFSAYNSPLHF. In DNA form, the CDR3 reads TGTGCCAGCAGTTTTTCTGCCTATAATTCACCCCTCCACTTT.

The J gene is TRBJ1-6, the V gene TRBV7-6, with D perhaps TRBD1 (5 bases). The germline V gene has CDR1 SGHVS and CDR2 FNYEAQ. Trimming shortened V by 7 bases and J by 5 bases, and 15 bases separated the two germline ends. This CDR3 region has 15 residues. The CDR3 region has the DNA TGTGCCAGCACTGAAACCGGCAGGGATAATTCACCCCTCCACTTT. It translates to CASTETGRDNSPLHF.

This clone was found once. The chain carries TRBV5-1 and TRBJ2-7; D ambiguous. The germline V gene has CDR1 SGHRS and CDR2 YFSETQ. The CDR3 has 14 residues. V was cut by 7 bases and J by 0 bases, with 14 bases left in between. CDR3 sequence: CASEAGPSSYEQYF. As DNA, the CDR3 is TGCGCCAGCGAGGCAGGCCCGAGCTCCTACGAGCAGTACTTC. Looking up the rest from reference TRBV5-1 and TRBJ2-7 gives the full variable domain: KAGVTQTPRYLIKTRGQQVTLSCSPISGHRSVSWYQQTPGQGLQFLFEYFSETQRNKGNFPGRFSGRQFSNSRSEMNVSTLELGDSALYLCASEAGPSSYEQYFGPGTRLTVT.

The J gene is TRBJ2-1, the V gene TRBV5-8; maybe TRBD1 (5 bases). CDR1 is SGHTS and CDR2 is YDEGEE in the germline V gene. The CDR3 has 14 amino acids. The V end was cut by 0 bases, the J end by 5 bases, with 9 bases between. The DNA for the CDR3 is TGTGCCAGCAGCTTGGATTTAGGGGACAATGAGCAGTTCTTC. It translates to CASSLDLGDNEQFF.

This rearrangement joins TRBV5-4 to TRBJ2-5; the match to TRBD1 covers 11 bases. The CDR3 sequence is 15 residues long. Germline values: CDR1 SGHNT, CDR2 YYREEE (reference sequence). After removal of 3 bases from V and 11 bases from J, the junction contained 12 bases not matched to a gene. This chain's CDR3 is CASSSVTGTGGEQYF. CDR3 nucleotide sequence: TGTGCCAGCAGCTCAGTCACCGGGACAGGGGGGGAGCAGTACTTC.

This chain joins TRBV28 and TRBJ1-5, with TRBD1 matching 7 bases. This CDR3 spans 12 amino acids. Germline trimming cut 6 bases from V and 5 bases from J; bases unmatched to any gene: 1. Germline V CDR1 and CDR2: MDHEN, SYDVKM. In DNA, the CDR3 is TGTGCCAGCAGGACAGGGTATCAGCCCCAGCATTTT. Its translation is CASRTGYQPQHF.

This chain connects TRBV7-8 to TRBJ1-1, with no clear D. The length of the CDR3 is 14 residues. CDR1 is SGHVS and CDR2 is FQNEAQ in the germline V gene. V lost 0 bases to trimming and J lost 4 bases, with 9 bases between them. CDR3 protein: CASSLAPVTTEAFF. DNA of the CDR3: TGTGCCAGCAGCTTAGCCCCAGTGACCACTGAAGCTTTCTTT.

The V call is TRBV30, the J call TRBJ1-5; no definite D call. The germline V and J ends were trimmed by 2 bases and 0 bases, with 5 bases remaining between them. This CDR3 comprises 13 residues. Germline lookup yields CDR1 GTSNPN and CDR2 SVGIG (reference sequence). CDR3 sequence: CAWSLASNQPQHF. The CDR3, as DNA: TGTGCCTGGAGTTTAGCTAGCAATCAGCCCCAGCATTTT.

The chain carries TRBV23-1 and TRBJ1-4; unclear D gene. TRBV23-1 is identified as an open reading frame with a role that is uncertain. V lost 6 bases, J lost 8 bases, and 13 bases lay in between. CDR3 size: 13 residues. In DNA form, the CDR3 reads TGCGCCAGCAGCTCCGGTGGATGCGAAAAACTGTTTTTT. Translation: CASSSGGCEKLFF.

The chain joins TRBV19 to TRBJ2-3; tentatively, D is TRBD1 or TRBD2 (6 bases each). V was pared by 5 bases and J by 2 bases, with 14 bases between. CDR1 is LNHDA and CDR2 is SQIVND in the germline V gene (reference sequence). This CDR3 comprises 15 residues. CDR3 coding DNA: TGTGCCAGTAGTCCTTCTGGGGGGCACACAGATACGCAGTATTTT. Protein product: CASSPSGGHTDTQYF.

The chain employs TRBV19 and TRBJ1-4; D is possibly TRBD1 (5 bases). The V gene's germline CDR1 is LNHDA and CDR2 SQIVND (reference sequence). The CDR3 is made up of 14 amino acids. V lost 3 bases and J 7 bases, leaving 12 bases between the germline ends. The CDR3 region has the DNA TGTGCCAGTAGTATGCTAGGGGCAGGTGAAAAACTGTTTTTT. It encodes CASSMLGAGEKLFF. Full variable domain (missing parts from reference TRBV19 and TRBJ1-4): DGGITQSPKYLFRKEGQNVTLSCEQNLNHDAMYWYRQDPGQGLRLIYYSQIVNDFQKGDIAEGYSVSREKKESFPLTVTSAQKNPTAFYLCASSMLGAGEKLFFGSGTQLSVL.

The CDR3 reads CASRNRQGPDTQYF. CDR3 sequence (DNA): TGTGCCAGCAGGAACCGACAGGGCCCAGATACGCAGTATTTT. The rearrangement uses TRBV5-5 and TRBJ2-3; 7 nucleotides line up with TRBD1. The CDR3 extends over 14 amino acids. Germline CDR1 SGHKS, CDR2 YYEKEE (reference sequence). The V gene end was trimmed by 5 bases and the J gene end by 4 bases; junction bases not matched to a gene: 7. Full variable domain (remainder filled in from reference TRBV5-5 and TRBJ2-3): DAGVTQSPTHLIKTRGQQVTLRCSPISGHKSVSWYQQVLGQGPQFIFQYYEKEERGRGNFPDRFSARQFPNYSSELNVNALLLGDSALYLCASRNRQGPDTQYFGPGTRLTVL.

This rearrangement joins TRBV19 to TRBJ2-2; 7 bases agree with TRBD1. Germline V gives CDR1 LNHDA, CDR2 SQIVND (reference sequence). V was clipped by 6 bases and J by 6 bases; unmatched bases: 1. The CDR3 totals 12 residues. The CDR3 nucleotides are TGTGCCAGTAGGCAGGGGGCCGGGGAGCTGTTTTTT. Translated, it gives CASRQGAGELFF.

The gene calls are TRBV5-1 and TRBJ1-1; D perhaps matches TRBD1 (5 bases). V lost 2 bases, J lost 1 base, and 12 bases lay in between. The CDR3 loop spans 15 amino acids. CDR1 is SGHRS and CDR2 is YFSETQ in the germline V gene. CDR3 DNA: TGCGCCAGCAGCTTAACCGGAACAGGGAACACTGAAGCTTTCTTT. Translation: CASSLTGTGNTEAFF.

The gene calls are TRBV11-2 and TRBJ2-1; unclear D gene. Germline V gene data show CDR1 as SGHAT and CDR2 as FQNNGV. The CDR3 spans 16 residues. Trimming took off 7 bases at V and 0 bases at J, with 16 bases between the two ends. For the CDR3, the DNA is TGTGCCAGCACCCCCGCTAGGGTGAGCTCCTACAATGAGCAGTTCTTC. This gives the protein CASTPARVSSYNEQFF.

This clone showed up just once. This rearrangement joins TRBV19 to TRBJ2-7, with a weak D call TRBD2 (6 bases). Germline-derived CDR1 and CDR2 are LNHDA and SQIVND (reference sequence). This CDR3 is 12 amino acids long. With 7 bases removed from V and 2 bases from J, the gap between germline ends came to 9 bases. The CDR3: CASMGEAYEQYF. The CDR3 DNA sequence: TGTGCCAGTATGGGGGAGGCCTACGAGCAGTACTTC.

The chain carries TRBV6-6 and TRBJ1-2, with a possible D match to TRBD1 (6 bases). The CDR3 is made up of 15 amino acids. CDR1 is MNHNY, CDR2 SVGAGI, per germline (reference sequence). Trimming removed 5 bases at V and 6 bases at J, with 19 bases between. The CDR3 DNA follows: TGTGCCAGCAGTCCCCAAAGGACAGCCTCGAATGGCTACACCTTC. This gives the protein CASSPQRTASNGYTF.

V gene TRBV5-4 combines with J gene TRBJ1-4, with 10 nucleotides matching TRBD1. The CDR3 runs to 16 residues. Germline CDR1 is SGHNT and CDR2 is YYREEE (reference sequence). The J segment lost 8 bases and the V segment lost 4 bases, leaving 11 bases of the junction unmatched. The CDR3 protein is CASSNQDRGRREKLFF. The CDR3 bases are TGTGCCAGCAGCAATCAGGACAGGGGGAGGAGGGAAAAACTGTTTTTT.

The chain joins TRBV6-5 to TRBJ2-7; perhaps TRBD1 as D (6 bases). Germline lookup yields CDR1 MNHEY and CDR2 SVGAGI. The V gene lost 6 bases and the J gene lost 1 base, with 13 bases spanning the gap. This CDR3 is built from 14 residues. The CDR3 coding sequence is TGTGCCAGCAGGAACACAGGACAGTCCTACGAGCAGTACGTC. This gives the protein CASRNTGQSYEQYV.

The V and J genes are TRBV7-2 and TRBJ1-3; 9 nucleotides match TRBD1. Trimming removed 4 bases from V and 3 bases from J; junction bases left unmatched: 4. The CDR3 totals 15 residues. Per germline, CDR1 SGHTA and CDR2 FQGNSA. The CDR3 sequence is CASSSRTGDGNTIYF. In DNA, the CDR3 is TGTGCCAGCAGCTCACGGACAGGGGATGGAAACACCATATATTTT.

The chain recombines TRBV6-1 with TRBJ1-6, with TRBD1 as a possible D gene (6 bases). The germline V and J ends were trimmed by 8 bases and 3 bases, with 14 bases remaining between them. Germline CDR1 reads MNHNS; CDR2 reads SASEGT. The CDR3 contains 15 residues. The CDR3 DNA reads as TGTGCCAGCTACCAGGGGACCCACTATAATTCACCCCTCCACTTT. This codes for CASYQGTHYNSPLHF.

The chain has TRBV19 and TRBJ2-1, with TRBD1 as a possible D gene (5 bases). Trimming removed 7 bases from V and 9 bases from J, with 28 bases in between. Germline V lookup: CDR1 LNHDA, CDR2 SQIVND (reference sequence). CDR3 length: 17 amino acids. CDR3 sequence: CASTESAGWGRLTEQFF. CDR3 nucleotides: TGTGCCAGTACCGAATCAGCAGGGTGGGGCAGGCTAACTGAGCAGTTCTTC.

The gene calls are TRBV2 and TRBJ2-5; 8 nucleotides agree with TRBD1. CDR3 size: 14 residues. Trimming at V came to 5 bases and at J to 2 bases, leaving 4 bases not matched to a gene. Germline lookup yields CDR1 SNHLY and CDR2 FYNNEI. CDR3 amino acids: CASSQQGVQETQYF. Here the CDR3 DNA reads TGTGCCAGCAGTCAACAGGGGGTTCAAGAGACCCAGTACTTC.